This entry features one TCR beta chain sequence. Its antigen is currently unknown. This entry comes from a study of shared clonotypes between healthy human individuals. Study conclusions and caveats: Investigators collected only blood, and repertoires in tissues likely differ.

This CDR3 contains 15 residues. Trimming shortened V by 5 bases and J by 7 bases, and 20 bases separated the two germline ends. Germline CDR1 SGHAT, CDR2 FQNNGV. Sequenced by immunoSEQ multiplex PCR; TCRdb stores in-frame clones only, minus some. The sample has about 490,000 clones, about 80% seen once. Sample: PBMCs. The clonotype was recovered from a woman in her thirties or forties in good health. Some clones in this sample may be carry-over from other donors' samples. The chain combines TRBV11-2 with TRBJ2-5; possibly TRBD1 or TRBD2 for D (6 bases each). Here the CDR3 reads CASSPPRGEERTQYF. DNA of the CDR3: TGTGCCAGCAGCCCCCCGAGGGGGGAAGAGAGGACCCAGTACTTC.